This TCR beta chain emerged from a study of cytomegalovirus exposure and HLA in healthy donors. This CDR3 contains 14 residues. V trimming: 0 bases; J trimming: 9 bases; junction bases outside the gene matches: 7. The germline CDR1 and CDR2 sequences are SGHTA and FQGNSA. Primers included in the PCR were 60 Vbeta and 13 Jbeta primers. Profiled with immunoSEQ multiplex PCR; TCRdb holds only in-frame clones, not every one. Of more than 110,000 clones listed, around 82% are singletons. A word on this clone: Its antigen is as yet unknown.

Whole-study results and caveats: The authors later found TCR association rates varying by HLA locus, with DRB1 most and HLA-C fewest.

Specimen: PBMCs. This rearrangement joins TRBV7-2 to TRBJ2-7; TRBD2 agrees at 8 bases. The receptor comes from a man in his forties or fifties in good health and CMV-seropositive. This chain's CDR3 is CASSLAGPAGGQYF. The DNA of the CDR3 is TGTGCCAGCAGCTTAGCGGGTCCCGCGGGAGGGCAGTACTTC.